The sequence of this TCR beta chain was determined in a study of T cells in narcolepsy. Turning to the study itself: Donors had narcolepsy type 1 or type 2, or were healthy controls. Findings and caveats of the study: Comparing one patient's CSF and blood CD4+ clonotypes highlighted HCRT- and TRIB2-specific autoreactive clonotypes.

The CDR3 is 13 amino acids. Germline values: CDR1 SGHRS, CDR2 YFSETQ. Trimming cost V 4 bases and J 5 bases, with 12 bases left between them. As to this clone: Its antigen is not known.

Sequenced by immunoSEQ multiplex PCR; TCRdb stores in-frame clones only, minus some. The sample has 12,000 or so clones, around 94% seen once; the top ten hold around 1.1%. This chain uses TRBV5-1 with TRBJ2-5, with D tentatively TRBD2 (6 bases). The source of this sequence is a human donor with narcolepsy. Sequencing used CD45RA- memory CD4+ T cells from PBMCs. CDR3 in DNA: TGCGCCAGCAGCGGTAGCGGCTCGGAGACCCAGTACTTC. Amino acid sequence: CASSGSGSETQYF.